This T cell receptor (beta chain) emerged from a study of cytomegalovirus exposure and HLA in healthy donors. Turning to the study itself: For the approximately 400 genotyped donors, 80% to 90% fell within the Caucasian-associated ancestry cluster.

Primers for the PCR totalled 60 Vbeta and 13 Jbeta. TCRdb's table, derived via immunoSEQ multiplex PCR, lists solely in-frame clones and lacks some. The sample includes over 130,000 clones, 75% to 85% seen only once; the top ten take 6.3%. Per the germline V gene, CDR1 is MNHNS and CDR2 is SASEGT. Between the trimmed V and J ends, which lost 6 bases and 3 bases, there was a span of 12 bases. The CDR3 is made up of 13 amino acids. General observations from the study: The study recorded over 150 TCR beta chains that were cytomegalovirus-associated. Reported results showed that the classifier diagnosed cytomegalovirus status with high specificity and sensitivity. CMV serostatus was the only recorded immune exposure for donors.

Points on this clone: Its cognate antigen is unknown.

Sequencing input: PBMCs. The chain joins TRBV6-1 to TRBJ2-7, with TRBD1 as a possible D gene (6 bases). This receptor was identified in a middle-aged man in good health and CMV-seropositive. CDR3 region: CASRSDSDYEQYF. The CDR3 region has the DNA TGTGCCAGCAGATCGGACAGCGACTACGAGCAGTACTTC.